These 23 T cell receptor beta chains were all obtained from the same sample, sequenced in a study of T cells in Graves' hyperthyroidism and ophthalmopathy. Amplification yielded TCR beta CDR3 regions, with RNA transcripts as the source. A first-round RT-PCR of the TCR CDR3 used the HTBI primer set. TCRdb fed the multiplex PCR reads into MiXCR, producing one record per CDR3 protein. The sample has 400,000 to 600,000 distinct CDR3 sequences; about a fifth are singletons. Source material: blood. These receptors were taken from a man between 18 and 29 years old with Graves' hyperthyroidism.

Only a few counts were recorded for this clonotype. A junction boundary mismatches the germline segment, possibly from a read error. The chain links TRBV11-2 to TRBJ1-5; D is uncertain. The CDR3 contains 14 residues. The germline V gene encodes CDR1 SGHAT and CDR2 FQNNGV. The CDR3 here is CASSSLESNQPQHF. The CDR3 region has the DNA TGCGCCAGCAGCTCTCTGGAGAGCAATCAGCCCCAGCATTTT.

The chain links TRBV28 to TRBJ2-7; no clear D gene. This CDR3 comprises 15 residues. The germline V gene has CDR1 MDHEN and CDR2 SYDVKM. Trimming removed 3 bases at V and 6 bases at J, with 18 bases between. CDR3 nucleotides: TGTGCCAGCAGTTTTCAGACGAATTCGGAACGCGAGCAGTACTTC. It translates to CASSFQTNSEREQYF. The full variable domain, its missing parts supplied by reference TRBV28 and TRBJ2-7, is DVKVTQSSRYLVKRTGEKVFLECVQDMDHENMFWYRQDPGLGLRLIYFSYDVKMKEKGDIPEGYSVSREKKERFSLILESASTNQTSMYLCASSFQTNSEREQYFGPGTRLTVT.

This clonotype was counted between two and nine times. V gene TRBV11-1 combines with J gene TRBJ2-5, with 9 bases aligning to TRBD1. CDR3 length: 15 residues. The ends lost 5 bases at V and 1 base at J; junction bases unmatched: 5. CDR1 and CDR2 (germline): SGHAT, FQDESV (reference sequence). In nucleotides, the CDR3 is TGTGCCAGCAGCCCGGGACAGGGATTCCAAGAGACCCAGTACTTC. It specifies CASSPGQGFQETQYF.

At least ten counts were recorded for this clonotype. CDR3 nucleotide sequence: TGTGCCAGCAGCCCCCTCATGGCACTGAACACTGAAGCTTTCTTT. Translating gives CASSPLMALNTEAFF. The chain is built from TRBV11-2 and TRBJ1-1; D is unclear. From germline, CDR1 is SGHAT and CDR2 FQNNGV. Trimming pared 5 bases from V and 0 bases from J, leaving 13 bases between. The CDR3 totals 15 residues.

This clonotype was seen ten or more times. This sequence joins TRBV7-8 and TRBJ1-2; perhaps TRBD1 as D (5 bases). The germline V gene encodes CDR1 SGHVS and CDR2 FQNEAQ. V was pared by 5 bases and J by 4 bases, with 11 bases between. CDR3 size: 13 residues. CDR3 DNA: TGTGCCAGCAGCAGGACACTGATCTATGGCTACACCTTC. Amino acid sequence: CASSRTLIYGYTF. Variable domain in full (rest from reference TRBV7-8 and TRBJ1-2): GAGVSQSPRYKVAKRGQDVALRCDPISGHVSLFWYQQALGQGPEFLTYFQNEAQLDKSGLPSDRFFAERPEGSVSTLKIQRTQQEDSAVYLCASSRTLIYGYTFGSGTRLTVV.

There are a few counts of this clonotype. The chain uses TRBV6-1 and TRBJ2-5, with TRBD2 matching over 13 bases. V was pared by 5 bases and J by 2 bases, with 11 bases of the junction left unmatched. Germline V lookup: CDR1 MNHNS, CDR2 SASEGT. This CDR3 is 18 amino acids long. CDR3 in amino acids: CASSLGLAGVGLQETQYF. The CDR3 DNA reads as TGTGCCAGCAGTCTAGGACTAGCGGGAGTCGGTTTGCAAGAGACCCAGTACTTC.

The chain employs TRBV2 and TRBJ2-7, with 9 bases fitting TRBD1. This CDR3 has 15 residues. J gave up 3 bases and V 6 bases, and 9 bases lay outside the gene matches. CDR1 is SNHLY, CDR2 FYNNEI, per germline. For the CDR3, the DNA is TGTGCCAGCAGCCCCGCGGGACAGGGCCACTACGAGCAGTACTTC. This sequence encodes CASSPAGQGHYEQYF.

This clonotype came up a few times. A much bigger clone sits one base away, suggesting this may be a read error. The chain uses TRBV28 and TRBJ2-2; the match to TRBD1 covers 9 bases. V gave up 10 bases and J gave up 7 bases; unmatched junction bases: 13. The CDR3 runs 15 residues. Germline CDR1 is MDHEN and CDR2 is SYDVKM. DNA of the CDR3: TGTGCCACCACCCGGGGGGACAGGGCTAACGGGGAGCTGTTTTTT. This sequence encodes CATTRGDRANGELFF.

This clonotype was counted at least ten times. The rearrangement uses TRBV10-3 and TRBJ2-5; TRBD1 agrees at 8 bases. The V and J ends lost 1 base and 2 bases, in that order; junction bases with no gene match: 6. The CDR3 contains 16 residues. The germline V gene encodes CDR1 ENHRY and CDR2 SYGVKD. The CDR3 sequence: CAISEWSGQVQETQYF. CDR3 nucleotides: TGTGCCATCAGTGAGTGGTCGGGACAGGTACAAGAGACCCAGTACTTC.

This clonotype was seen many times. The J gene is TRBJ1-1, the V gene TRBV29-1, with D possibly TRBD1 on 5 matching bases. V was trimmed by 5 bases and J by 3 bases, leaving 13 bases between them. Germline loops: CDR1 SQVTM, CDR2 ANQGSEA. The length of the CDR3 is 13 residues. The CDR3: CSVRAGGDTEAFF. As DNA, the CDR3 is TGCAGCGTTAGAGCAGGAGGGGACACTGAAGCTTTCTTT. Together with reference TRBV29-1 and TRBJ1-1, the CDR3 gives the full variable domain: SAVISQKPSRDICQRGTSLTIQCQVDSQVTMMFWYRQQPGQSLTLIATANQGSEATYESGFVIDKFPISRPNLTFSTLTVSNMSPEDSSIYLCSVRAGGDTEAFFGQGTRLTVV.

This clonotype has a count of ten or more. This CDR3 reads CSVEVPGQPLRETQYF. CDR3 bases: TGCAGCGTTGAAGTACCAGGACAGCCCCTCAGGGAGACCCAGTACTTC. The chain uses TRBV29-1 and TRBJ2-5, with D maybe TRBD1 (6 bases). The CDR3 contains 16 residues. Germline CDR1 and CDR2: SQVTM and ANQGSEA. The V end was cut by 1 base, the J end by 5 bases, with 20 bases between.

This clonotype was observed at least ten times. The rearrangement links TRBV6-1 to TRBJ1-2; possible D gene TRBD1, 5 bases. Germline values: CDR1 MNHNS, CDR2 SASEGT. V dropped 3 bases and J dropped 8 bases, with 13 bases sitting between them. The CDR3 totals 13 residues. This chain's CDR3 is CASSDRAMKGYTF. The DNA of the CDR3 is TGTGCCAGCAGTGACAGGGCAATGAAAGGCTACACCTTC.

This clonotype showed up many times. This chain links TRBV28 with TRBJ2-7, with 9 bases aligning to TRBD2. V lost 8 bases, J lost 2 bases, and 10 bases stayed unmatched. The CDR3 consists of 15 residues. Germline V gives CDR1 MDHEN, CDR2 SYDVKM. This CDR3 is CASAWGGRAAYEQYF. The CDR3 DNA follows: TGTGCCAGCGCTTGGGGCGGGAGGGCCGCCTACGAGCAGTACTTC. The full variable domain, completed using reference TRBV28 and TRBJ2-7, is DVKVTQSSRYLVKRTGEKVFLECVQDMDHENMFWYRQDPGLGLRLIYFSYDVKMKEKGDIPEGYSVSREKKERFSLILESASTNQTSMYLCASAWGGRAAYEQYFGPGTRLTVT.

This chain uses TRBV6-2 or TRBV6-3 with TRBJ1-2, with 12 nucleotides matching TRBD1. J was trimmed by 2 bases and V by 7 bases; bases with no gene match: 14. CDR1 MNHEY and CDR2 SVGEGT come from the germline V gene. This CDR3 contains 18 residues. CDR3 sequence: CASTRRGQGASVNYGYTF. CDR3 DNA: TGTGCCAGCACCCGGCGGGGACAGGGGGCGAGCGTGAACTATGGCTACACCTTC.

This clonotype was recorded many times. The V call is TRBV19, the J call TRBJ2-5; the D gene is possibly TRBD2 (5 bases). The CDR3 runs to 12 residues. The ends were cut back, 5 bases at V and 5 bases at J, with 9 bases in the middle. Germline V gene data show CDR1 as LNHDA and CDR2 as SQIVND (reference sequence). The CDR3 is CASSDYLETQYF. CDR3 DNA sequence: TGTGCCAGTAGTGACTACTTGGAGACCCAGTACTTC.

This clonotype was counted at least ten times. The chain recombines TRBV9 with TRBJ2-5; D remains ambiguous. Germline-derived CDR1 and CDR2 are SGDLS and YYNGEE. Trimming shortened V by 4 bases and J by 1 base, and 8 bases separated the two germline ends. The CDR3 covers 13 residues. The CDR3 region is CASSRSPQETQYF. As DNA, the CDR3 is TGTGCCAGCAGCCGTAGTCCCCAAGAGACCCAGTACTTC. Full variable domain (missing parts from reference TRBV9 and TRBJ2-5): DSGVTQTPKHLITATGQRVTLRCSPRSGDLSVYWYQQSLDQGLQFLIQYYNGEERAKGNILERFSAQQFPDLHSELNLSSLELGDSALYFCASSRSPQETQYFGPGTRLLVL.

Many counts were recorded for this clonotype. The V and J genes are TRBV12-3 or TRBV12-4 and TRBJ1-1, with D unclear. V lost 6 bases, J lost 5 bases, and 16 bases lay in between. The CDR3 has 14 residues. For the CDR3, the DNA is TGTGCCAGCAGCCCGATGTCGCTGGTTACTGAAGCTTTCTTT. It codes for CASSPMSLVTEAFF.

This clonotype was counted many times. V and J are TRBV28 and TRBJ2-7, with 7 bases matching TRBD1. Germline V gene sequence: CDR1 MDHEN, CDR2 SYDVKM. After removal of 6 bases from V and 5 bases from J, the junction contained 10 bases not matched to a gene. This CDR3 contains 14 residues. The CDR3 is CASRETGRSHEQYF. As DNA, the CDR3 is TGTGCCAGCAGGGAGACAGGGCGATCGCACGAGCAGTACTTC.

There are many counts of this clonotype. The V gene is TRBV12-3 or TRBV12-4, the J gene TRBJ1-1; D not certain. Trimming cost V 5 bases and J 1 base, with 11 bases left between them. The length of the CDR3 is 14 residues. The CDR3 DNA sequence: TGTGCCAGCAGTCCGCCTCGGGCGAACACTGAAGCTTTCTTT. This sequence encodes CASSPPRANTEAFF.

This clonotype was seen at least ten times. The DNA for the CDR3 is TGCAGTGCTCGAAGGCCGACAGGGATCCCCTACGAGCAGTACTTC. Translation gives CSARRPTGIPYEQYF. The V gene is TRBV20-1, the J gene TRBJ2-7, with 7 bases identical to TRBD1. The germline V gene has CDR1 DFQATT and CDR2 SNEGSKA (reference sequence). V lost 5 bases to trimming and J lost 2 bases; unmatched junction nucleotides: 12. The CDR3 contains 15 residues.

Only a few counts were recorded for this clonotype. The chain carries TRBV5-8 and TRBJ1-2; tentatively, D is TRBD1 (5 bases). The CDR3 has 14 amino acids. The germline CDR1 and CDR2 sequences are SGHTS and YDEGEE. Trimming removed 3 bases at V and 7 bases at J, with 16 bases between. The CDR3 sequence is CASSSQSPGLGYTF. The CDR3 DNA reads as TGTGCCAGCAGCTCGCAAAGTCCGGGACTTGGCTACACCTTC.

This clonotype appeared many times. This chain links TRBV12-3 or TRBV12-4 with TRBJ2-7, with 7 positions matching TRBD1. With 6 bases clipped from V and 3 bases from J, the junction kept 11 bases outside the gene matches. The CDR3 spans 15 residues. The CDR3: CASSRSPGQSYEQYF. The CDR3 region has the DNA TGTGCCAGCAGCCGTAGTCCGGGACAGAGCTACGAGCAGTACTTC.

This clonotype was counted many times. In nucleotides, the CDR3 is TGTGCCAGCAGCCCCCAATTCGACAGCTATGGCTACACCTTC. This gives the protein CASSPQFDSYGYTF. The gene calls are TRBV5-6 and TRBJ1-2; TRBD1 is a possible D gene (5 bases). Germline-derived CDR1 and CDR2 are SGHDT and YYEEEE. The CDR3 is made up of 14 amino acids. Trimming removed 4 bases at V and 4 bases at J, with 14 bases between.